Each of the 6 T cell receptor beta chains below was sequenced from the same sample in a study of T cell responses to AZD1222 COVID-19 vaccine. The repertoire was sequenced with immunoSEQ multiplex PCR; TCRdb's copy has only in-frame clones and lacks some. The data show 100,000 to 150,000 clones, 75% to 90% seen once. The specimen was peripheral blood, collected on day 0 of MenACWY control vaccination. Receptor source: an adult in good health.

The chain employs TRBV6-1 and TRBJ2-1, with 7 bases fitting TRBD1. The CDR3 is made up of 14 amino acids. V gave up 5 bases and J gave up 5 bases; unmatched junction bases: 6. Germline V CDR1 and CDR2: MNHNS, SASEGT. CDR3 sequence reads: CASSRGPRNNEQFF. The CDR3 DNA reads TGTGCCAGCAGTAGGGGGCCAAGAAACAATGAGCAGTTCTTC.

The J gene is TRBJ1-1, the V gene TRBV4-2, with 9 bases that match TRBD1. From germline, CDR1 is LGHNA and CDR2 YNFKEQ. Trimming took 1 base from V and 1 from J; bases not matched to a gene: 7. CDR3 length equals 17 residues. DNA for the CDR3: TGTGCCAGCAGCCAAGCCCGACAGGGGGGACAGAACACTGAAGCTTTCTTT. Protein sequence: CASSQARQGGQNTEAFF.

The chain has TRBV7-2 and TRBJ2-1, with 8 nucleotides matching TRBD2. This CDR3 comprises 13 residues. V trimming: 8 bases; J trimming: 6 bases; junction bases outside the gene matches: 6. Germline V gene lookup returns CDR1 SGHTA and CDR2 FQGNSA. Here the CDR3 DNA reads TGTGCCAGCTCTTCCGGGACTAGCAATGAGCAGTTCTTC. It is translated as CASSSGTSNEQFF.

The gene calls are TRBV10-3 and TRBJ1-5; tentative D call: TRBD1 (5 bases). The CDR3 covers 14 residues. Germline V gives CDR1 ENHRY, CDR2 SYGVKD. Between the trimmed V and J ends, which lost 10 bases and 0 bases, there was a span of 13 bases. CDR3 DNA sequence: TGTGCCACACGCATAGGGGATAGCAATCAGCCCCAGCATTTT. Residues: CATRIGDSNQPQHF.

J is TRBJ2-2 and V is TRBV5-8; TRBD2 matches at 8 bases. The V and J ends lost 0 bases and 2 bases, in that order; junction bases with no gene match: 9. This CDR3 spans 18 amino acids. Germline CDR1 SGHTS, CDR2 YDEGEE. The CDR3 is CASSLGTSGWTNTGELFF. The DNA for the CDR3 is TGTGCCAGCAGCTTGGGTACTAGCGGTTGGACTAACACCGGGGAGCTGTTTTTT.

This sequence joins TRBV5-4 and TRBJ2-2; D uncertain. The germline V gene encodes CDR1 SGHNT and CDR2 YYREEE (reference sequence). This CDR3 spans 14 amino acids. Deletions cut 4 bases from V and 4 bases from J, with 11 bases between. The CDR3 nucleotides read TGTGCCAGCAGCCGCTCGGTGGCCACCGGGGAGCTGTTTTTT. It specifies CASSRSVATGELFF. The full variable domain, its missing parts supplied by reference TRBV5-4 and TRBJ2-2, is ETGVTQSPTHLIKTRGQQVTLRCSSQSGHNTVSWYQQALGQGPQFIFQYYREEENGRGNFPPRFSGLQFPNYSSELNVNALELDDSALYLCASSRSVATGELFFGEGSRLTVL.